Presented here are 31 T cell receptor beta chains from one specimen sequenced in a study of shared clonotypes between healthy human individuals. Naive CD8 isolation took CD45RO-negative cells positively selected for CCR7 and excluded terminally differentiated effector memory CD45RA+ cells. The table came from immunoSEQ multiplex PCR; TCRdb's copy has only in-frame clones and leaves some out. The sample lists hundreds of thousands of clones, 85% to 95% occurring once. The specimen sequenced was naive CD8+ T cells sorted from blood. Receptors originate from a woman between 25 and 40 years old in good health.

The rearrangement links TRBV9 to TRBJ1-1; 8 bases fit TRBD1. Germline assignment: CDR1 SGDLS and CDR2 YYNGEE. The CDR3 has 15 amino acids. The trim removed 2 bases at V and 4 bases at J, leaving 7 bases unmatched. The CDR3 bases are TGTGCCAGCAGCGTCGCAGGGGGCCGTATCACTGAAGCTTTCTTT. Protein product: CASSVAGGRITEAFF.

This chain connects TRBV28 to TRBJ2-1; D unresolved. Germline assignment: CDR1 MDHEN and CDR2 SYDVKM. The CDR3 totals 12 residues. With 8 bases removed from V and 5 bases from J, the gap between germline ends came to 10 bases. The CDR3 reads CASSFSNNEQFF. In nucleotides, the CDR3 is TGTGCCAGCTCCTTTAGCAACAATGAGCAGTTCTTC.

This sequence joins TRBV19 and TRBJ1-5, with 9 bases aligning to TRBD1. The CDR3 loop spans 15 amino acids. V was clipped by 10 bases and J by 2 bases; unmatched bases: 9. Germline CDR1 reads LNHDA; CDR2 reads SQIVND (reference sequence). CDR3 loop: CATTVGQGGNQPQHF. The CDR3 DNA follows: TGTGCCACAACAGTGGGACAGGGAGGCAATCAGCCCCAGCATTTT.

CDR3 DNA sequence: TGTGCCAGCAGTCATACGGGATTGGGGGGTGATGAAAAACTGTTTTTT. Residues: CASSHTGLGGDEKLFF. The rearrangement joins TRBV28 to TRBJ1-4, with TRBD1 as a possible D gene (5 bases). The germline V gene has CDR1 MDHEN and CDR2 SYDVKM. The CDR3 consists of 16 residues. Trimming cost V 5 bases and J 6 bases, with 19 bases left between them.

This clone showed up just a few times. The V gene is TRBV6-5, the J gene TRBJ1-5; 9 positions match TRBD1. Germline lookup yields CDR1 MNHEY and CDR2 SVGAGI. V lost 5 bases, J lost 6 bases, and 5 bases stayed unmatched. The CDR3 runs to 14 residues. CDR3 in DNA: TGTGCCAGCAGTCAGGGACAGGGCCTTCAGCCCCAGCATTTT. This codes for CASSQGQGLQPQHF.

Remarks on this clone: The junction departs from germline at one end; a sequencing error may be responsible. The chain couples TRBV6-6 to TRBJ1-1; D unclear. In germline, CDR1 is MNHNY, CDR2 SVGAGI (reference sequence). This CDR3 has 13 amino acids. Here the CDR3 reads CASTYRIKNEAFF. As DNA, the CDR3 is TGTGCCAGCACTTACCGAATCAAAAATGAAGCTTTCTTT.

V usage is TRBV28 and J usage is TRBJ1-5; 12 bases are shared with TRBD1. Germline CDR1 reads MDHEN; CDR2 reads SYDVKM. The CDR3 is 17 amino acids. The J segment lost 6 bases and the V segment lost 10 bases, leaving 16 bases of the junction unmatched. CDR3 bases: TGTGCCACCAGCCTTAAAAGGGACAGGGGGCGCGGTCAGCCCCAGCATTTT. It codes for CATSLKRDRGRGQPQHF.

CDR3: CASSLNREDYGYTF. The CDR3, as DNA: TGTGCCAGCAGCTTGAACAGGGAGGACTATGGCTACACCTTC. The rearrangement links TRBV5-4 to TRBJ1-2; D might be TRBD1 (6 bases). Trimming pared 1 base from V and 3 bases from J, leaving 10 bases between. The CDR3 has 14 residues. Per the germline V gene, CDR1 is SGHNT and CDR2 is YYREEE (reference sequence).

V usage is TRBV15 and J usage is TRBJ2-1; 7 positions agree with TRBD2. The CDR3 contains 15 residues. Per the germline V gene, CDR1 is LNHNV and CDR2 is YYDKDF (reference sequence). Losses at the gene ends were 6 bases for V and 7 bases for J; bases not matched to a gene: 12. The CDR3 nucleotides are TGTGCCACCAGTTTATTGCGGGAGAGCGTAAATGAGCAGTTCTTC. Protein product: CATSLLRESVNEQFF.

The rearrangement joins TRBV7-8 to TRBJ2-7; tentatively, D is TRBD2 (6 bases). Per the germline V gene, CDR1 is SGHVS and CDR2 is FQNEAQ. The CDR3 contains 16 residues. V was pared by 1 base and J by 2 bases, with 15 bases between. CDR3 loop: CASSLGVGLYAYEQYF. CDR3 coding DNA: TGTGCCAGCAGCTTAGGGGTGGGACTTTACGCCTACGAGCAGTACTTC.

CDR3 nucleotide sequence: TGTGCCAGCAGCCTTGGACTAGCGGGAATGGAGACCCAGTACTTC. Translated: CASSLGLAGMETQYF. The gene calls are TRBV13 and TRBJ2-5; 12 bases line up with TRBD2. V was clipped by 5 bases and J by 5 bases; unmatched bases: 6. The CDR3 loop spans 15 amino acids. Germline V gene lookup returns CDR1 PRHDT and CDR2 FYEKMQ (reference sequence).

The chain joins TRBV25-1 to TRBJ1-5; D not resolved. Trimming left V 0 bases short and J 6 bases short, with 9 bases between. This CDR3 region has 14 residues. CDR1 is MGHDK, CDR2 SYGVNS, per germline. CDR3 amino acids: CASSEYGVSQPQHF. The CDR3 region has the DNA TGTGCCAGCAGTGAATACGGGGTAAGTCAGCCCCAGCATTTT. Using reference TRBV25-1 and TRBJ1-5 for the parts outside the CDR3, the full variable domain is EADIYQTPRYLVIGTGKKITLECSQTMGHDKMYWYQQDPGMELHLIHYSYGVNSTEKGDLSSESTVSRIRTEHFPLTLESARPSHTSQYLCASSEYGVSQPQHFGDGTRLSIL.

The chain joins TRBV5-8 to TRBJ2-7; unclear D gene. The germline V and J ends were trimmed by 3 bases and 4 bases, with 11 bases remaining between them. This CDR3 is 13 amino acids long. CDR1 and CDR2 from the germline V gene are SGHTS and YDEGEE. CDR3 in DNA: TGTGCCAGCAGCTCCCAAGGTGGGTACGAGCAGTACTTC. It is translated as CASSSQGGYEQYF.

Remarks on this clone: Other DNA sequences in the sample encode the same CDR3. The chain combines TRBV7-9 with TRBJ1-5; a possible D gene is TRBD1 (5 bases). The CDR3 length is 14 residues. V lost 5 bases and J 3 bases, leaving 11 bases between the germline ends. Germline CDR1 SEHNR, CDR2 FQNEAQ (reference sequence). The CDR3 DNA sequence: TGTGCCAGCAGCCAGGGTGGCTCCAATCAGCCCCAGCATTTT. This encodes CASSQGGSNQPQHF.

This clone showed up just a few times. One end of the junction varies from germline; a read error may be responsible. J is TRBJ2-7 and V is TRBV2; D unresolved. The CDR3 is 9 residues long. Germline V lookup: CDR1 SNHLY, CDR2 FYNNEI. CDR3 amino acids: CASSLPPDF. CDR3 nucleotide sequence: TGTGCCAGCAGTCTCCCCCCGGACTTC.

The chain employs TRBV11-2 and TRBJ2-7; 8 nucleotides line up with TRBD2. The CDR3 consists of 19 residues. In germline, CDR1 is SGHAT, CDR2 FQNNGV. V shed 2 bases, J shed 3 bases, and the junction held 18 bases outside the gene matches. The CDR3 coding sequence is TGTGCCAGCAGCTTACTTGTTGGAGCGATTAGCGGGAAGGGCTACGAGCAGTACTTC. This translates into CASSLLVGAISGKGYEQYF. Looking up the rest from reference TRBV11-2 and TRBJ2-7 gives the full variable domain: EAGVAQSPRYKIIEKRQSVAFWCNPISGHATLYWYQQILGQGPKLLIQFQNNGVVDDSQLPKDRFSAERLKGVDSTLKIQPAKLEDSAVYLCASSLLVGAISGKGYEQYFGPGTRLTVT.

The gene calls are TRBV27 and TRBJ2-3; D is uncertain. Trimming took 3 bases from V and 1 from J, leaving 5 bases between them. CDR1 and CDR2 (germline): MNHEY, SMNVEV (reference sequence). The CDR3 runs to 13 residues. The CDR3 DNA reads as TGTGCCAGCAGTTTTGAGGGCACAGATACGCAGTATTTT. Its protein product is CASSFEGTDTQYF.

Note on this clone: This same CDR3 is encoded by further DNA sequences in the sample. The chain uses TRBV28 and TRBJ2-7; D unclear. This CDR3 contains 14 residues. Germline V gives CDR1 MDHEN, CDR2 SYDVKM. Deletions cut 3 bases from V and 1 base from J, with 10 bases between. CDR3 region: CASSLTGSSYEQYF. For the CDR3, the DNA is TGTGCCAGCAGTTTGACTGGAAGTTCCTACGAGCAGTACTTC.

To note about this clone: The same CDR3 arises from other DNA sequences in this sample as well. The chain couples TRBV27 to TRBJ1-1; no definite D call. CDR3 length equals 13 residues. V lost 3 bases, J lost 0 bases, and 5 bases lay in between. CDR1 and CDR2 from the germline V gene are MNHEY and SMNVEV (reference sequence). The CDR3 loop reads CASSLTLNTEAFF. CDR3 nucleotides: TGTGCCAGCAGTTTGACACTGAACACTGAAGCTTTCTTT.

The genes are TRBV11-1 and TRBJ1-1; TRBD1 aligns across 7 bases. The J segment lost 8 bases and the V segment lost 3 bases, leaving 6 bases of the junction unmatched. Per the germline V gene, CDR1 is SGHAT and CDR2 is FQDESV (reference sequence). The CDR3 has 13 residues. The CDR3 DNA sequence: TGTGCCAGCAGCTTTTTAGGGGGCTCCGAAGCTTTCTTT. This translates into CASSFLGGSEAFF. Filled out from reference TRBV11-1 and TRBJ1-1, the complete variable domain reads EAEVAQSPRYKITEKSQAVAFWCDPISGHATLYWYRQILGQGPELLVQFQDESVVDDSQLPKDRFSAERLKGVDSTLKIQPAELGDSAMYLCASSFLGGSEAFFGQGTRLTVV.

The V gene is TRBV29-1, the J gene TRBJ2-2, with D unclear. With 5 bases removed from V and 5 bases from J, the gap between germline ends came to 18 bases. CDR1 and CDR2 from the germline V gene are SQVTM and ANQGSEA. The CDR3 is made up of 15 amino acids. For the CDR3, the DNA is TGCAGCGTTCTTAGTCCCCTGGGTAGGACCGGGGAGCTGTTTTTT. It translates to CSVLSPLGRTGELFF.

V and J are TRBV2 and TRBJ1-2; 9 positions agree with TRBD1. The CDR3 is 13 residues long. Germline V gene lookup returns CDR1 SNHLY and CDR2 FYNNEI. The V segment lost 7 bases and the J segment 8 bases; nucleotides outside the gene matches: 8. The DNA for the CDR3 is TGTGCCAGCATCCCGGGACAGGGAGGAGGCTACACCTTC. Translation gives CASIPGQGGGYTF.

To note about this clone: This same CDR3 is encoded by further DNA sequences in the sample. The rearrangement joins TRBV28 to TRBJ1-1; D remains unclear. The length of the CDR3 is 13 residues. Germline CDR1 MDHEN, CDR2 SYDVKM. The V and J ends lost 3 bases and 4 bases respectively, with 9 bases between them. The CDR3 loop reads CASSFRGGTEAFF. The CDR3 DNA reads TGTGCCAGCAGTTTCCGGGGTGGCACTGAAGCTTTCTTT.

The chain links TRBV4-1 to TRBJ2-7; D is undetermined. The length of the CDR3 is 13 residues. The V and J ends lost 4 bases and 2 bases respectively, with 9 bases between them. CDR1 MGHRA and CDR2 YSYEKL come from the germline V gene. The CDR3 loop reads CASSPTLTYEQYF. CDR3 sequence (DNA): TGCGCCAGCAGCCCGACACTTACCTACGAGCAGTACTTC.

V is TRBV25-1 and J is TRBJ2-7; 7 nucleotides line up with TRBD1. CDR3 size: 14 residues. The V segment lost 5 bases and the J segment 6 bases; nucleotides outside the gene matches: 10. Germline CDR1 MGHDK, CDR2 SYGVNS. CDR3 bases: TGTGCCAGCAGTCTGCATGAGGGGGCGGGCGAGCAGTACTTC. Protein: CASSLHEGAGEQYF.

The table lists this clone with a count of one. The rearrangement links TRBV29-1 to TRBJ2-7; 8 bases are shared with TRBD1. The germline gives CDR1 SQVTM, CDR2 ANQGSEA. V lost 0 bases and J lost 3; bases outside the gene matches: 7. CDR3 length: 15 amino acids. The chain's CDR3 is CSVEDRGTGDYEQYF. Here the CDR3 DNA reads TGCAGCGTTGAAGATAGAGGGACAGGCGACTACGAGCAGTACTTC.

The V gene is TRBV5-6, the J gene TRBJ1-5; 8 nucleotides match TRBD1. CDR3 length equals 15 residues. Per germline, CDR1 SGHDT and CDR2 YYEEEE. After removal of 1 base from V and 4 bases from J, the junction contained 4 bases not matched to a gene. CDR3 protein: CASSLSGTGNQPQHF. Written as DNA, the CDR3 is TGTGCCAGCAGCTTGTCCGGGACAGGAAATCAGCCCCAGCATTTT.

The chain joins TRBV7-9 to TRBJ2-3, with TRBD2 matching 15 bases. V trimming: 6 bases; J trimming: 4 bases; junction bases outside the gene matches: 14. Germline V CDR1 and CDR2: SEHNR, FQNEAQ (reference sequence). The CDR3 runs to 19 residues. The DNA for the CDR3 is TGTGCCAGCAGGCCATACCCGGGACTAGCGGGAGGTGGGGCAGATACGCAGTATTTT. Protein product: CASRPYPGLAGGGADTQYF.

The rearrangement uses TRBV13 and TRBJ2-7, with D maybe TRBD1 (5 bases). The CDR3 totals 13 residues. Trimming took off 5 bases at V and 5 bases at J, with 13 bases between the two ends. Germline lookup yields CDR1 PRHDT and CDR2 FYEKMQ (reference sequence). The chain's CDR3 is CASSPDSVNEQYF. The CDR3 DNA reads as TGTGCCAGCAGCCCTGACAGTGTCAACGAGCAGTACTTC.

The CDR3 coding sequence is TGTGCCAGCTCAATTTGGTCCCGGGATTTCTCCTACGAGCAGTACTTC. As protein: CASSIWSRDFSYEQYF. This rearrangement joins TRBV19 to TRBJ2-7; a possible D gene is TRBD2 (5 bases). The germline CDR1 and CDR2 sequences are LNHDA and SQIVND (reference sequence). The germline V and J ends were trimmed by 9 bases and 0 bases, with 21 bases remaining between them. The CDR3 has 16 residues.

The rearrangement links TRBV13 to TRBJ2-4; 10 nucleotides line up with TRBD1. Germline lookup yields CDR1 PRHDT and CDR2 FYEKMQ (reference sequence). The length of the CDR3 is 14 residues. V lost 4 bases and J lost 7; bases outside the gene matches: 4. CDR3 sequence reads: CASSSGQGLNIQYF. CDR3 coding DNA: TGTGCCAGCAGCTCGGGACAGGGGTTGAACATTCAGTACTTC.